These T cell receptor beta chains were read from a single sample in a study of blood T cell repertoires in COVID-19. Only in-frame clones appear in the TCRdb table, and some are missing; sequencing was by immunoSEQ multiplex PCR. The profile covers approximately 300,000 clones, with about 84% appearing a single time and around 1.5% taken by the ten largest. The sequencing input was peripheral blood. These TCRs come from a woman aged 45-59 years with acute or convalescent COVID-19. Each CDR3 is given with its conserved first and last residue. The D gene is left open where the match is weak. Clone size is not always given. Where it is, it says once, few, many or a class for expanded clones.

d_call clone_size j_call v_call cdr3_nt cdr3_aa
. . TRBJ2-1 TRBV5-1 TGCGCCAGCAGCAGGAGGTCCGACTCTAACTCCTACAATGAGCAGTTCTTC CASSRRSDSNSYNEQFF
TRBD2 . TRBJ2-7 TRBV25-1 TGTGCCAGCAGTGACAGTTCGCTAGCGGGAGTTGAGCAGTACTTC CASSDSSLAGVEQYF
TRBD1 . TRBJ1-6 TRBV7-9 TGTGCCAGCAGCTCCCGGGACAGTGGTAATTCACCCCTCCACTTT CASSSRDSGNSPLHF
. . TRBJ1-2 TRBV21-1 TGTGCCAGCCCCCCAGGGCGGCAGCCGGCATTCTATGGCTACACCTTC CASPPGRQPAFYGYTF
. . TRBJ2-7 TRBV6-6 TGTGCCAGCAGACCGCCAGGGGTGTCCTACGAGCAGTACTTC CASRPPGVSYEQYF
TRBD2 . TRBJ2-7 TRBV28 TGTGCCAGCAGTCTAGCGGGAGGCCACGAGCAGTACTTC CASSLAGGHEQYF
. . TRBJ1-5 TRBV20-1 TGCAGTGCTGGGCGCCCCCAGCATTTT CSAGRPQHF
TRBD2 . TRBJ2-1 TRBV7-3 TGTGCCAGCAGCTTAACCCCTCGGGCTAGCGGGCAATTCAATGAGCAGTTCTTC CASSLTPRASGQFNEQFF
. . TRBJ2-2 TRBV21-1 TGTGCCAGCAGCAAAGTGGGAAGGACAACGAACACCGGGGAGCTGTTTTTT CASSKVGRTTNTGELFF
. few TRBJ1-1 TRBV7-9 TGTGCCAGCAGCTTAGGCCCCGGGAACACTGAAGCTTTCTTT CASSLGPGNTEAFF
TRBD1 . TRBJ2-5 TRBV7-2 TGTGCCAGCAGCTTAGCCGGGACAGGGGTTGGAGAGACCCAGTACTTC CASSLAGTGVGETQYF
. few TRBJ1-5 TRBV18 TGTGCCAGCTCACCACAAGCGGGTAGGGAGCAGCCCCAGCATTTT CASSPQAGREQPQHF
. . TRBJ1-1 TRBV27 TGTGCCAGCGCCAGGATTCTCACTGAAGCTTTCTTT CASARILTEAFF
TRBD2 . TRBJ2-3 TRBV7-3 TGTGCCAGCAGCGTCACTAGCGTCACAGATACGCAGTATTTT CASSVTSVTDTQYF
TRBD1 . TRBJ1-4 TRBV28 TGTGCCAGCAGTACTCTTAAGACAGGGTTAGGGTATGAAAAACTGTTTTTT CASSTLKTGLGYEKLFF
. . TRBJ1-4 TRBV7-2 TGTGCCAGCAGCCGGGGAGGGGCTAATGAAAAACTGTTTTTT CASSRGGANEKLFF
TRBD2 . TRBJ2-5 TRBV27 TGTGCCAGCACGAACATCCGAGCGGGGCAAGAGACCCAGTACTTC CASTNIRAGQETQYF
. . TRBJ1-1 TRBV7-9 TGTGCCAGCAGCTTACGGCCTCGGGGCACTGAAGCTTTCTTT CASSLRPRGTEAFF
. . TRBJ1-2 TRBV9 TGTGCCAGCAGCCCGGGACTGAAATTCTATGGCTACACCTTC CASSPGLKFYGYTF
. . TRBJ2-5 TRBV7-9 TGTGCCAGCAGCCCAAGAAACGGAGGGGTAGAGACCCAGTACTTC CASSPRNGGVETQYF
TRBD1 . TRBJ1-6 TRBV7-2 TGTGCCAGCAGCACAGGGGTAGGGAATTCACCCCTCCACTTT CASSTGVGNSPLHF
TRBD1 once TRBJ1-1 TRBV19 TGTGCCAGTACTGCACAGGGGGTTAGCTCTGAAGCTTTCTTT CASTAQGVSSEAFF
. . TRBJ2-2 TRBV11-2 TGTGCCAGCAGCGAAGACGGGTACACCGGGGAGCTGTTTTTT CASSEDGYTGELFF
. . TRBJ2-1 TRBV18 TGTGCCAGCTCACCAGTTTTTCGTTCTAGGACTGGGTCCTACAATGAGCAGTTCTTC CASSPVFRSRTGSYNEQFF
. . TRBJ1-1 TRBV20-1 TGCAGTGCAGGGTCCGGGAATGAAGCTTTCTTT CSAGSGNEAFF
. . TRBJ2-7 TRBV5-1 TGCGCCAGCAGCTTGGAGGGGGTGAGGAACGAGCAGTACTTC CASSLEGVRNEQYF
. . TRBJ2-7 TRBV27 TGTGCCAGCAGGATGGACTGGGATACCTACGAGCAGTACTTC CASRMDWDTYEQYF
TRBD1 . TRBJ2-1 TRBV5-1 TGCGCCAGCAGCTTGGAACGCCGAGGGGACAGGGGCGATGAGCAGTTCTTC CASSLERRGDRGDEQFF
TRBD2 . TRBJ2-7 TRBV10-2 TGCGCCAGCAATGATGCAGCGGGAGGGGACTACGAGCAGTACTTC CASNDAAGGDYEQYF
TRBD2 . TRBJ2-3 TRBV3-1/TRBV3-2 TGTGCCAGCAGCCGGGGGGGGGCAGATACGCAGTATTTT CASSRGGADTQYF
TRBD1 . TRBJ1-1 TRBV15 TGTGCCACCAGCAGAGTATTAACAGGGGCGGGCACTGAAGCTTTCTTT CATSRVLTGAGTEAFF
. . TRBJ1-5 TRBV28 TGTGCCAGCGCCGATACAAGTCAGCCCCAGCATTTT CASADTSQPQHF
. . TRBJ1-5 TRBV7-2 TGTGCCAGCAGCTCGCAGGGGATGGGGCAGCCCCAGCATTTT CASSSQGMGQPQHF
. once TRBJ1-2 TRBV2 TGTGCCAGCAGTGAAGAAATGGCACAGGACTATGGCTACACCTTC CASSEEMAQDYGYTF
. few TRBJ1-4 TRBV5-1 TGCGCCAGCAGCTTGGCCCCGGGTCCTCTCTCCTTTAATGAAAAACTGTTTTTT CASSLAPGPLSFNEKLFF
. . TRBJ1-6 TRBV18 TGTGCCAGCTCACAAGGACTGATCACGAATAATTCACCCCTCCACTTT CASSQGLITNNSPLHF
. . TRBJ2-7 TRBV6-5 TGTGCCAGCAGTTCAACGGGACTTCCCGCGGAGCAGTACTTC CASSSTGLPAEQYF
. . TRBJ2-4 TRBV18 TGTGCCAGCTCACCAGCTGGGGCTGGGACCAAAAACATTCAGTACTTC CASSPAGAGTKNIQYF
. . TRBJ1-1 TRBV5-1 TGCGCCAGCAGCTTGGCCGCAGGCAACACTGAAGCTTTCTTT CASSLAAGNTEAFF
. . TRBJ1-5 TRBV6-2/TRBV6-3 TGTGCCAGCAGCCAAACCCCGGGGGGGCCCCAGCATTTT CASSQTPGGPQHF
. few TRBJ1-6 TRBV7-9 TGTGCCAGCAGCTTAGTAGGGGGATTTTCACCCCTCCACTTT CASSLVGGFSPLHF
TRBD1 once TRBJ1-2 TRBV5-1 TGCGCCAGCAGCTGGGACAGGATTATCTATGGCTACACCTTC CASSWDRIIYGYTF
TRBD2 . TRBJ2-1 TRBV27 TGTGCCAGCAGGGTAGCGGGAGAACCTGAGCAGTTCTTC CASRVAGEPEQFF
TRBD2 . TRBJ2-4 TRBV4-3 TGCGCCAGCAGCCAAGATCCGTGGGGGGGAGCCAAAAACATTCAGTACTTC CASSQDPWGGAKNIQYF
TRBD1 . TRBJ2-7 TRBV11-2 TGTGCCAGCAGCTTAGGGACAGGACCTTACTACGAGCAGTACTTC CASSLGTGPYYEQYF
TRBD1 . TRBJ2-7 TRBV27 TGTGCCAGCAGGGCGACAGGGGATTACGAGCAGTACTTC CASRATGDYEQYF